The clone carrying this T cell receptor beta chain was counted between two and nine times. The repertoire was sequenced with immunoSEQ multiplex PCR; TCRdb's copy has only in-frame clones and lacks some. The table includes thousands of clones, about 80% detected once. CDR1 and CDR2 from the germline V gene are ENHRY and SYGVKD. With 4 bases removed from V and 0 bases from J, the gap between germline ends came to 13 bases. This CDR3 is built from 17 residues. This sample was taken from a study of immune cell composition in non-small cell lung cancer. V is TRBV10-3 and J is TRBJ2-6; D is unclear. Sequencing was done on a sample of lung tumor tissue. The sequence came from a human donor with non-small cell lung cancer. CDR3 sequence reads: CAISGREARSGANVLTF. CDR3 nucleotides: TGTGCCATCAGTGGGCGTGAGGCGCGCTCTGGGGCCAACGTCCTGACTTTC.